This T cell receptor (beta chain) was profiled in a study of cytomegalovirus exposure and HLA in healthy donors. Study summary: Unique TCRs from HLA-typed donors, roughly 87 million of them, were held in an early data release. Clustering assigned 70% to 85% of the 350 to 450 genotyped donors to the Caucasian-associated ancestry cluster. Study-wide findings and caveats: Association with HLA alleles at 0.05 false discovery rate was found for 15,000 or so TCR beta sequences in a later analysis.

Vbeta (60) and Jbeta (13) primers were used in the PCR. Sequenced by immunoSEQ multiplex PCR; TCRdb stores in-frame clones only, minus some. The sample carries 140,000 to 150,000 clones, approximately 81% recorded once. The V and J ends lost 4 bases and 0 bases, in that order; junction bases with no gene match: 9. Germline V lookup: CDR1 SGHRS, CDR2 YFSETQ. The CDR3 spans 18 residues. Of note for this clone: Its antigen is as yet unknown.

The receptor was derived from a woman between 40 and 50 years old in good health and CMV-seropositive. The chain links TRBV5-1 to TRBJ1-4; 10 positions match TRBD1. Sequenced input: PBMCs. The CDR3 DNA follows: TGCGCCAGCAGCCCCGACAGGGGGCGAGGTTCAACTAATGAAAAACTGTTTTTT. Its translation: CASSPDRGRGSTNEKLFF. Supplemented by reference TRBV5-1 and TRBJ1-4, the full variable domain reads KAGVTQTPRYLIKTRGQQVTLSCSPISGHRSVSWYQQTPGQGLQFLFEYFSETQRNKGNFPGRFSGRQFSNSRSEMNVSTLELGDSALYLCASSPDRGRGSTNEKLFFGSGTQLSVL.